Given below is one TCR beta chain in context. The antigen is unknown. These data come from a study of cytomegalovirus exposure and HLA in healthy donors. Background on the study: Earlier, some 180 million T cells were analyzed, and some 120 million unique TCR beta sequences were found among them.

The PCR used 60 Vbeta and 13 Jbeta primers. Some clones are missing from TCRdb's copy, which holds only in-frame ones; the method was immunoSEQ multiplex PCR. This sample has approximately 160,000 clones, with around 82% found just once. Study-level findings and limits: Presence/absence results assume similar sequencing depth per donor, which may not hold. A prior analysis recorded that most TCR beta V segments were productive about 87% or about 30% of the time. A later analysis found most CMV-associated TCR beta chains apparently HLA-restricted.

Sequencing input: PBMCs. This TCR came from a woman in her fifties or sixties in good health and CMV-seropositive.

Here the CDR3 DNA reads TGCGCCAGCAGCTCCAACATGGGACAGCTGAACACTGAAGCTTTCTTT. It encodes CASSSNMGQLNTEAFF. This chain connects TRBV5-1 to TRBJ1-1; 7 nucleotides match TRBD1. J was trimmed by 0 bases and V by 3 bases; bases with no gene match: 8. The CDR3 length is 16 residues. CDR1 SGHRS and CDR2 YFSETQ come from the germline V gene.